These 23 T cell receptor beta chains were sequenced from one sample in a study of blood T cells in healthy people across ages. A sample-barcoded 5' primer and a J-beta primer mix were used in a second PCR of roughly 7 to 12 cycles. From the 5' RACE reads, TCRdb called clonotypes with MiXCR, one entry per CDR3 protein. The sample comprises about 640,000 distinct CDR3 sequences, 45% to 65% of which are singletons, and around 37% rests with the top ten. Sequencing was done on a sample of blood. The receptors were gathered from a man aged 60 to 75 in good health.

Worth noting for this clonotype: The junction and the germline gene differ at one end; a read error may be behind it. The chain is built from TRBV9 and TRBJ2-3; TRBD2 matches 10 bases. The CDR3 covers 16 residues. The germline gives CDR1 SGDLS, CDR2 YYNGEE. CDR3 loop: CAGSPLAGASTDTQYF. The CDR3 DNA reads as TGTGCCGGCAGCCCCCTAGCGGGAGCTAGCACAGATACGCAGTATTTT.

The chain uses TRBV28 and TRBJ1-2; D possibly corresponds to TRBD1 (6 bases). CDR1 and CDR2 (germline): MDHEN, SYDVKM. The germline V and J ends were trimmed by 10 bases and 5 bases, with 20 bases remaining between them. This CDR3 has 14 amino acids. Here the CDR3 reads CATKAAGDGYGYTF. Written as DNA, the CDR3 is TGTGCCACCAAGGCGGCAGGGGATGGGTATGGCTACACCTTC.

The chain employs TRBV9 and TRBJ2-5, with 8 nucleotides matching TRBD2. This CDR3 has 14 residues. V lost 3 bases, J lost 3 bases, and 4 bases stayed unmatched. Germline V gene data show CDR1 as SGDLS and CDR2 as YYNGEE. The CDR3 sequence: CASSDAGGKETQYF. In nucleotides, the CDR3 is TGTGCCAGCAGCGACGCGGGGGGCAAAGAGACCCAGTACTTC.

This clonotype was found a few times. V and J are TRBV5-1 and TRBJ2-1, with TRBD2 matching over 10 bases. The V segment lost 4 bases and the J segment 7 bases; nucleotides outside the gene matches: 5. Germline CDR1 reads SGHRS; CDR2 reads YFSETQ. There are 14 residues in the CDR3. CDR3 loop: CASSPGSGGNEQFF. CDR3 DNA: TGCGCCAGCAGCCCAGGTAGCGGGGGGAATGAGCAGTTCTTC.

This chain joins TRBV6-5 and TRBJ2-3; the D gene is possibly TRBD2 (6 bases). CDR1 MNHEY and CDR2 SVGAGI come from the germline V gene. This CDR3 contains 14 residues. Trimming removed 7 bases at V and 7 bases at J, with 18 bases between. In nucleotides, the CDR3 is TGTGCCAGCATGGAGGGTACCACTCCCCATACGCAGTATTTT. Translated: CASMEGTTPHTQYF.

The V gene is TRBV7-2, the J gene TRBJ2-4; the D gene is possibly TRBD1 (6 bases). V was shortened by 5 bases and J by 0 bases, with 14 bases between the two germline ends. Germline CDR1 and CDR2: SGHTA and FQGNSA. CDR3 length equals 16 residues. The CDR3 loop reads CASSPQGSVAKNIQYF. DNA of the CDR3: TGTGCCAGCAGCCCTCAGGGGTCCGTAGCCAAAAACATTCAGTACTTC.

This sequence joins TRBV7-2 and TRBJ2-5; 8 nucleotides agree with TRBD1. The germline gives CDR1 SGHTA, CDR2 FQGNSA. With 2 bases clipped from V and 5 bases from J, the junction kept 7 bases outside the gene matches. The CDR3 spans 15 residues. The CDR3 DNA reads as TGTGCCAGCAGCTTACAGGGGGCCGGGTCGGAGACCCAGTACTTC. Protein sequence: CASSLQGAGSETQYF.

This clonotype was detected only a few times. This chain connects TRBV2 to TRBJ2-1; 9 bases agree with TRBD2. Germline V gene lookup returns CDR1 SNHLY and CDR2 FYNNEI. J was trimmed by 5 bases and V by 7 bases; bases with no gene match: 6. CDR3 length equals 14 residues. In nucleotides, the CDR3 is TGTGCCAGCACGAGACTAGCGGTCCACAATGAGCAGTTCTTC. It yields the protein CASTRLAVHNEQFF. The full variable domain, completed using reference TRBV2 and TRBJ2-1, is EPEVTQTPSHQVTQMGQEVILRCVPISNHLYFYWYRQILGQKVEFLVSFYNNEISEKSEIFDDQFSVERPDGSNFTLKIRSTKLEDSAMYFCASTRLAVHNEQFFGPGTRLTVL.

The chain couples TRBV21-1 to TRBJ2-5; the D call TRBD2 from the table was never checked on the DNA. The end of the DNA aligns better with TRBJ2-7, so the J call may be wrong. TRBV21-1 is deemed a pseudogene. The CDR3 loop spans 16 amino acids. As DNA, the CDR3 is TGTGCCAGCAGCCCCTCCCCGCGGGCAGCACGCTACGAGCAGTACTTC. It translates to CASSPSPRAARYEQYF.

The chain combines TRBV29-1 with TRBJ2-5; perhaps TRBD1 as D (5 bases). Germline values: CDR1 SQVTM, CDR2 ANQGSEA. Trimming took 5 bases from V and 2 from J, leaving 9 bases between them. The CDR3 has 12 amino acids. As DNA, the CDR3 is TGCAGCGTTCACCAGGGACAAGAGACCCAGTACTTC. Encoded protein: CSVHQGQETQYF.

As for this clonotype: At one end the junction does not follow the germline gene, possibly because of a read error. The V and J genes are TRBV25-1 and TRBJ2-5; D uncertain. This CDR3 spans 12 amino acids. The germline gives CDR1 MGHDK, CDR2 SYGVNS. The CDR3 is CASMASQETQYF. CDR3 coding DNA: TGTGCCAGCATGGCCAGTCAAGAGACTCAGTACTTC.

This sequence joins TRBV20-1 and TRBJ1-2; D not resolved. CDR3 length: 13 residues. Germline CDR1 DFQATT, CDR2 SNEGSKA (reference sequence). Between the trimmed V and J ends, which lost 3 bases and 4 bases, there was a span of 12 bases. The CDR3 coding sequence is TGCAGTGCTAGTCTCGGGCAGATCTATGGCTACACCTTC. Protein product: CSASLGQIYGYTF.

This clonotype was counted between two and nine times. The chain recombines TRBV27 with TRBJ2-5; 8 bases map to TRBD2. The DNA end is a closer match to TRBJ2-7, so the J assignment may be wrong. Germline loops: CDR1 MNHEY, CDR2 SMNVEV (reference sequence). The CDR3 contains 12 residues. This chain's CDR3 is CASRGGSGEQYF. The DNA of the CDR3 is TGTGCCAGTCGGGGGGGATCCGGCGAGCAGTACTTC.

The gene calls are TRBV12-3 or TRBV12-4 and TRBJ1-5; D remains ambiguous. Trimming pared 5 bases from V and 5 bases from J, leaving 7 bases between. This CDR3 has 12 amino acids. CDR3 sequence reads: CASSPQDQPQHF. In DNA form, the CDR3 reads TGTGCCAGCAGTCCCCAGGATCAGCCCCAGCATTTT.

This clonotype was recorded only once. The rearrangement joins TRBV15 to TRBJ1-2; D is perhaps TRBD1 (5 bases). Trimming took off 5 bases at V and 5 bases at J, with 21 bases between the two ends. The CDR3 contains 16 residues. CDR1 is LNHNV, CDR2 YYDKDF, per germline (reference sequence). CDR3 bases: TGTGCCACCAGCCGGGCCGGGGAAGGGGTAGGGTATGGCTACACCTTC. It specifies CATSRAGEGVGYGYTF.

The chain uses TRBV5-4 and TRBJ1-6; a possible D gene is TRBD1 (5 bases). V was trimmed by 4 bases and J by 8 bases, leaving 13 bases between them. The CDR3 runs 14 residues. Germline V gene lookup returns CDR1 SGHNT and CDR2 YYREEE (reference sequence). The CDR3 DNA follows: TGTGCCAGCAGCCCGGGACGGGCATATTCACCCCTCCACTTT. The encoded protein is CASSPGRAYSPLHF.

This clonotype was seen only a few times. The V gene is TRBV20-1, the J gene TRBJ2-3; no definite D call. Germline-derived CDR1 and CDR2 are DFQATT and SNEGSKA (reference sequence). The CDR3 totals 12 residues. V lost 2 bases and J 6 bases, leaving 9 bases between the germline ends. The CDR3 reads CSARPRLDTQYF. Here the CDR3 DNA reads TGCAGTGCTAGACCCCGACTGGATACGCAGTATTTT.

The rearrangement joins TRBV20-1 to TRBJ1-1; D unresolved. V lost 0 bases, J lost 1 base, and 6 bases lay in between. This CDR3 spans 13 amino acids. Germline-derived CDR1 and CDR2 are DFQATT and SNEGSKA (reference sequence). The CDR3 protein is CSARDQPNTEAFF. The DNA of the CDR3 is TGCAGTGCTAGAGATCAACCGAACACTGAAGCTTTCTTT.

The sample holds a few counts of this clonotype. The genes are TRBV15 and TRBJ2-4, with D unclear. The end of the DNA aligns better with TRBJ2-5, so the J call may be wrong. This CDR3 comprises 12 residues. The germline V gene encodes CDR1 LNHNV and CDR2 YYDKDF (reference sequence). CDR3 protein: CATSRYEETQYF. The CDR3, as DNA: TGTGCCACCAGCCGATATGAGGAGACCCAGTACTTC.

J is TRBJ2-7 and V is TRBV7-9; 8 bases agree with TRBD1. There are 18 residues in the CDR3. Germline V lookup: CDR1 SEHNR, CDR2 FQNEAQ (reference sequence). V shed 7 bases and J 1 base; nucleotides not matched to a gene: 18. The CDR3 coding sequence is TGTGCCAGCACCTCTAAGGAACGGACAGGGAAGGGTTCCTACGAGCAGTACTTC. Translated, it gives CASTSKERTGKGSYEQYF.

The CDR3 DNA reads as TGTGCCAGCAGTTCCCTTACAGTCTCTGGGGCCAACGTCCTGACTTTC. Translated, it gives CASSSLTVSGANVLTF. This chain links TRBV12-3 or TRBV12-4 with TRBJ2-6; D is unresolved. The V and J ends lost 4 bases and 0 bases respectively, with 10 bases between them. The length of the CDR3 is 16 residues.

The CDR3 nucleotides are TGTGCCAGCAGCGTAGGAGGCGGGCAACAAGAGACCCAGTACTTC. Translating gives CASSVGGGQQETQYF. The chain recombines TRBV9 with TRBJ2-5; tentative D call: TRBD2 (5 bases). The CDR3 is made up of 15 amino acids. Germline assignment: CDR1 SGDLS and CDR2 YYNGEE. V was shortened by 0 bases and J by 2 bases, with 11 bases between the two germline ends.

The chain joins TRBV4-3 to TRBJ2-1; 10 bases are shared with TRBD2. Germline CDR1 and CDR2: LGHNA and YSLEER. CDR3 length equals 16 residues. Losses at the gene ends were 0 bases for V and 5 bases for J; bases not matched to a gene: 4. CDR3 sequence reads: CASSQERTSGNNEQFF. In DNA form, the CDR3 reads TGCGCCAGCAGCCAAGAGAGGACTAGCGGAAACAATGAGCAGTTCTTC.